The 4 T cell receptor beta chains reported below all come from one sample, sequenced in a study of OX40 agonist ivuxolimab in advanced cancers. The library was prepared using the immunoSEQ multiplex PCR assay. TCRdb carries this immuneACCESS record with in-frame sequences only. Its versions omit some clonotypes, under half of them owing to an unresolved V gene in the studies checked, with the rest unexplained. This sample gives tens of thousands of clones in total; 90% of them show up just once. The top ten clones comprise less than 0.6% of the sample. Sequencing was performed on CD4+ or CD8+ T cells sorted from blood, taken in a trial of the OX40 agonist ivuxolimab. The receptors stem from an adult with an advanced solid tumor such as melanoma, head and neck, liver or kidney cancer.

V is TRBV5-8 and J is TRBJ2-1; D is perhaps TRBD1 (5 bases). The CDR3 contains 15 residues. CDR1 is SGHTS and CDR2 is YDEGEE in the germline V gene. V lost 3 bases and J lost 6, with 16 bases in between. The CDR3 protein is CASSWGHSSGNEQFF. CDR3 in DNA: TGTGCCAGCAGCTGGGGCCATTCATCGGGCAATGAGCAGTTCTTC.

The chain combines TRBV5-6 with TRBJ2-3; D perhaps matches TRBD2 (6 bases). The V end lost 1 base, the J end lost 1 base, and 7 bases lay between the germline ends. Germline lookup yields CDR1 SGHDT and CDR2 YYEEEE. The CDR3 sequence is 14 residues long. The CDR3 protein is CASSLSSGTDTQYF. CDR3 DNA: TGTGCCAGCAGCTTGTCTAGCGGCACAGATACGCAGTATTTT.

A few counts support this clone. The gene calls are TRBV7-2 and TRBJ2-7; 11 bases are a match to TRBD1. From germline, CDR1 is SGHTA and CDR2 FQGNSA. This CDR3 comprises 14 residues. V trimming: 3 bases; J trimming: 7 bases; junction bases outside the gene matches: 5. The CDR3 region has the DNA TGTGCCAGCAGCTTGGGGACAGGGGGATTGGAGCAGTACTTC. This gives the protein CASSLGTGGLEQYF.

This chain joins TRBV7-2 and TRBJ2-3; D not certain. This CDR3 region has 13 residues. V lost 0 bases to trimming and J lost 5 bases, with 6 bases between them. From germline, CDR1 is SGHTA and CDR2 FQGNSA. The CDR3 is CASSLARGDTQYF. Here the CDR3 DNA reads TGTGCCAGCAGCTTAGCGAGAGGAGATACGCAGTATTTT.